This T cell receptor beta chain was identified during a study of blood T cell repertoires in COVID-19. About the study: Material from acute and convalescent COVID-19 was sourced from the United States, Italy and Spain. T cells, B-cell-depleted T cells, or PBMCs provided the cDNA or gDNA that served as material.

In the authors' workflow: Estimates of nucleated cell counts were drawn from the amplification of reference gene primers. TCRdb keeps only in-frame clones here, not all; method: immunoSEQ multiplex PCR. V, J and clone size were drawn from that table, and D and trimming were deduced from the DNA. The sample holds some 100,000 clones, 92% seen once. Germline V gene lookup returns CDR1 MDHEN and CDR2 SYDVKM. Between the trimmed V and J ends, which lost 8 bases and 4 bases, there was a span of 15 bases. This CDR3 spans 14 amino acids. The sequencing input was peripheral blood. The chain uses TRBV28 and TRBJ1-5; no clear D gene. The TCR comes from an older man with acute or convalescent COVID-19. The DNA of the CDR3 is TGTGCCAGCCAAAGAATGAGTTATAATCAGCCCCAGCATTTT. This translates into CASQRMSYNQPQHF.